This T cell receptor (beta chain) was profiled in a study of cytomegalovirus exposure and HLA in healthy donors. Overall study context: Of the donors genotyped, 300 to 500 in all, 81% fell in the Caucasian-associated ancestry cluster. General study findings and limits: TCR sequences were mostly rare, though some public TCRs occurred in many donors. The authors excluded some V segments, including TRBV6-2 and TRBV6-3, as indistinguishable.

The length of the CDR3 is 13 residues. Losses at the gene ends were 6 bases for V and 3 bases for J; bases not matched to a gene: 4. Germline CDR1 SEHNR, CDR2 FQNEAQ (reference sequence). About this clone itself: Its antigen is unidentified.

Vbeta (60) and Jbeta (13) primers were used in the PCR. Sequencing used immunoSEQ multiplex PCR; TCRdb keeps in-frame clones, though not all of them. The sample yields about 110,000 clones, about 79% seen once. The J gene is TRBJ1-2, the V gene TRBV7-9; 7 nucleotides agree with TRBD1. The receptor was isolated from a woman younger than 35 in good health and CMV-seropositive. The sequencing input was PBMCs. CDR3 bases: TGTGCCAGCAGGAGGGGGCAGGACTATGGCTACACCTTC. This sequence encodes CASRRGQDYGYTF.